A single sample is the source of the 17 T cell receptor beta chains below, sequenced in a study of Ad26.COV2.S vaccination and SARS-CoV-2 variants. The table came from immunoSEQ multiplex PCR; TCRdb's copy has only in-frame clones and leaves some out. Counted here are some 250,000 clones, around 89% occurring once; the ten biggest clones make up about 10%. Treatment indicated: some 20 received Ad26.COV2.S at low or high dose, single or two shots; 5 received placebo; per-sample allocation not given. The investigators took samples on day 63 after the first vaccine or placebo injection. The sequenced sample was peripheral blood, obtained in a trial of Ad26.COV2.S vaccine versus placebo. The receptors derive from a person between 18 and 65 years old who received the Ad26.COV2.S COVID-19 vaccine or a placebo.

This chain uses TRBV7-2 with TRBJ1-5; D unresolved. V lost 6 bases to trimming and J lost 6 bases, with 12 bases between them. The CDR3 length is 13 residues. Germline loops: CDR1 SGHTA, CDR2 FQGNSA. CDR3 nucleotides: TGTGCCAGCAGTCCCACTTCAGCTCAGCCCCAGCATTTT. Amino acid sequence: CASSPTSAQPQHF.

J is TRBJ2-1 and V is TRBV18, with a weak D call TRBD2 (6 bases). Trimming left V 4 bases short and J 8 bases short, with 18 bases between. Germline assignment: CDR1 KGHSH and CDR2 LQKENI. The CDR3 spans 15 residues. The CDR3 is CASSRGVLYEDEQFF. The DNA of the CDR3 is TGTGCCAGCTCACGGGGGGTACTGTACGAGGATGAGCAGTTCTTC. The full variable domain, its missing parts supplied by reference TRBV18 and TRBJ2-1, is NAGVMQNPRHLVRRRGQEARLRCSPMKGHSHVYWYRQLPEEGLKFMVYLQKENIIDESGMPKERFSAEFPKEGPSILRIQQVVRGDSAAYFCASSRGVLYEDEQFFGPGTRLTVL.

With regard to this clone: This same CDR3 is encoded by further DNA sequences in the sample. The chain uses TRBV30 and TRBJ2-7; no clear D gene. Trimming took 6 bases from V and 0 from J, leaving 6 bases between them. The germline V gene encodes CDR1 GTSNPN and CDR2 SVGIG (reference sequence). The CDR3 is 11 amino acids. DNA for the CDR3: TGTGCCTGCGACTCCTCCTACGAGCAGTACTTC. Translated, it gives CACDSSYEQYF.

The CDR3 sequence is CASSLEPSGASTDTQYF. The CDR3 region has the DNA TGTGCCAGCAGCTTAGAACCCTCGGGGGCTTCCACAGATACGCAGTATTTT. The chain couples TRBV11-2 to TRBJ2-3; D may match TRBD1 or TRBD2 (6 bases each). Germline V CDR1 and CDR2: SGHAT, FQNNGV. The CDR3 is 17 amino acids. Trimming pared 0 bases from V and 2 bases from J, leaving 15 bases between.

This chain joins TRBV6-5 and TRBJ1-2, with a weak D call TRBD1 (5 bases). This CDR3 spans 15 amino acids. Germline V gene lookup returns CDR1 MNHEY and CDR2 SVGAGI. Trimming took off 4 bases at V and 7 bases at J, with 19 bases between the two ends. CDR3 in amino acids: CASSSTELGVGGYTF. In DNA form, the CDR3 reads TGTGCCAGCAGTTCGACAGAGTTGGGAGTGGGTGGCTACACCTTC.

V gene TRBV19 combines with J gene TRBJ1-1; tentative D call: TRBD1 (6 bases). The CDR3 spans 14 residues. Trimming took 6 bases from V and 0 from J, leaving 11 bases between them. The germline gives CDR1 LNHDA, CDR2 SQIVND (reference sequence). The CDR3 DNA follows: TGTGCCAGTAGCCTGGACAGACTGAACACTGAAGCTTTCTTT. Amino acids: CASSLDRLNTEAFF. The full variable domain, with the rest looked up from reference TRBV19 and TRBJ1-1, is DGGITQSPKYLFRKEGQNVTLSCEQNLNHDAMYWYRQDPGQGLRLIYYSQIVNDFQKGDIAEGYSVSREKKESFPLTVTSAQKNPTAFYLCASSLDRLNTEAFFGQGTRLTVV.

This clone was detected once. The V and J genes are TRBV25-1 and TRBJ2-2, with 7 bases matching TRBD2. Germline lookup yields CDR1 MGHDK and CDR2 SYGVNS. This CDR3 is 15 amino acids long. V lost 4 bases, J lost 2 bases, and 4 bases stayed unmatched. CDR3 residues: CASSGTSANTGELFF. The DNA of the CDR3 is TGTGCCAGCAGTGGAACTAGCGCTAACACCGGGGAGCTGTTTTTT. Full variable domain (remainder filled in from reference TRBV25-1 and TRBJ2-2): EADIYQTPRYLVIGTGKKITLECSQTMGHDKMYWYQQDPGMELHLIHYSYGVNSTEKGDLSSESTVSRIRTEHFPLTLESARPSHTSQYLCASSGTSANTGELFFGEGSRLTVL.

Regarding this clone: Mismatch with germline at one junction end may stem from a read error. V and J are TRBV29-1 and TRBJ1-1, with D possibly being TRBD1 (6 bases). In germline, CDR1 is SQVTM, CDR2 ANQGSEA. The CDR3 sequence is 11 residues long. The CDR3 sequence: CSVEVGGGAFF. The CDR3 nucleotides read TGCAGCGTCGAAGTAGGGGGAGGCGCTTTCTTT.

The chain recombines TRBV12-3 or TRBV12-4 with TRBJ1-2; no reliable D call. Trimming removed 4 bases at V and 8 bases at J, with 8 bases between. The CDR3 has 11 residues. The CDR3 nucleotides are TGTGCCAGCAGTTCCAGTTGGGGCTACACCTTC. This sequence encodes CASSSSWGYTF.

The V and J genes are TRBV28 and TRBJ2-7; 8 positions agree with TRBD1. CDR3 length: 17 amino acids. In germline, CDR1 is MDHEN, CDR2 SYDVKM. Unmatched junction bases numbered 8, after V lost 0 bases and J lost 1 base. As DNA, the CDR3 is TGTGCCAGCAGTTTATGGTCGGCAGGGGGCGCGTCCTACGAGCAGTACTTC. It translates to CASSLWSAGGASYEQYF.

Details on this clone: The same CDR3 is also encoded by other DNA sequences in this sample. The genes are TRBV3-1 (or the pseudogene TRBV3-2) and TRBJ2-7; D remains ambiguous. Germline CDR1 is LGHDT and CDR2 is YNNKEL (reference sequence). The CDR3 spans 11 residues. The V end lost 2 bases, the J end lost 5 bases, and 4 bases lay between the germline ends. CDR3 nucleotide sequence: TGTGCCAGCAGCCAATCACACGAGCAGTACTTC. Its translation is CASSQSHEQYF.

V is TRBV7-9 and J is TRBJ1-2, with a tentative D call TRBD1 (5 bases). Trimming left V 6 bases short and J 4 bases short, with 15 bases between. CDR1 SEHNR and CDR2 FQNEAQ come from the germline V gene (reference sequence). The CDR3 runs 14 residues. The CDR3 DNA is TGTGCCAGCAGTATACTAGACAGTGCCTATGGCTACACCTTC. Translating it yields CASSILDSAYGYTF.

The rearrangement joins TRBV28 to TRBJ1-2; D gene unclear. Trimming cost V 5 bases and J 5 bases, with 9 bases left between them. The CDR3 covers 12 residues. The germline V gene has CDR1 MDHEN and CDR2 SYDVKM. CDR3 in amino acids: CASSADRYGYTF. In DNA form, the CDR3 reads TGTGCCAGCAGTGCGGACCGTTATGGCTACACCTTC.

In DNA form, the CDR3 reads TGTGCCAGCTCATCCAAAGAGACCCAGTACTTC. This encodes CASSSKETQYF. The chain is built from TRBV18 and TRBJ2-5; D is undetermined. There are 11 residues in the CDR3. Trimming took 5 bases from V and 3 from J, leaving 4 bases between them. Germline assignment: CDR1 KGHSH and CDR2 LQKENI.

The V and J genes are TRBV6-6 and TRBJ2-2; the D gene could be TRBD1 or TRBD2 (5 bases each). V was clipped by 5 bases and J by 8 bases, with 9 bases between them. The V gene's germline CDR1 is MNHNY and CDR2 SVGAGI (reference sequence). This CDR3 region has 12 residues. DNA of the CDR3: TGTGCCAGCAGTCCGGGGCTAGGGGAGCTGTTTTTT. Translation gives CASSPGLGELFF.

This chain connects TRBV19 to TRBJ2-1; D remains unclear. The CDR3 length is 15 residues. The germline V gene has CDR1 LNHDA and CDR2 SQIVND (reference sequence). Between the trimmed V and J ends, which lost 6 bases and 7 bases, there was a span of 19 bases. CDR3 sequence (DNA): TGTGCCAGTAGATCTACCGTAGACAAACCTAATGAGCAGTTCTTC. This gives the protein CASRSTVDKPNEQFF.

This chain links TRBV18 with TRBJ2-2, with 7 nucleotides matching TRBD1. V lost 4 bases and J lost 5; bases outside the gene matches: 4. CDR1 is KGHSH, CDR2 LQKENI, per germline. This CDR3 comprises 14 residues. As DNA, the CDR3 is TGTGCCAGCTCACAGGGGGCCGGAACCGGGGAGCTGTTTTTT. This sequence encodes CASSQGAGTGELFF.